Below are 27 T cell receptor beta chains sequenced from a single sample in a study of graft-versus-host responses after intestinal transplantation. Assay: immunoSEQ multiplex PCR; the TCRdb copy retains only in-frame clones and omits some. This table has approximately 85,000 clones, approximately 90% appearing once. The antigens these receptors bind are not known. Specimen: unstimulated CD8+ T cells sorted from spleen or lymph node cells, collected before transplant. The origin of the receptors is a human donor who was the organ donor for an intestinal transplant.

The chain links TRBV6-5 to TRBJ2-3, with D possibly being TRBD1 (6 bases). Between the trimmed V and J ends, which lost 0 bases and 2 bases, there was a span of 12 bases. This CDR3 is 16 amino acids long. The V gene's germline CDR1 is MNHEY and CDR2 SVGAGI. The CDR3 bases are TGTGCCAGCAGTTACTCCGCCAGGGGTCTCACAGATACGCAGTATTTT. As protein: CASSYSARGLTDTQYF.

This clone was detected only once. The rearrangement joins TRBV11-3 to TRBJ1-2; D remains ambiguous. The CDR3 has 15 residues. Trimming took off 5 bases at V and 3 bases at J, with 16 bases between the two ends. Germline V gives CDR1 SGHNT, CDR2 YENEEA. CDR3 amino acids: CASSPRPEFYYGYTF. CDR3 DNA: TGTGCCAGCAGCCCCCGCCCCGAGTTTTACTATGGCTACACCTTC.

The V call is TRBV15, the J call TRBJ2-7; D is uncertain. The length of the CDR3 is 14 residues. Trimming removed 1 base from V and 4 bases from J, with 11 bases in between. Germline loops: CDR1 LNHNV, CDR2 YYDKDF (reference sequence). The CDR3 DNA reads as TGTGCCACCAGCAGAGGGGTAGAAGGGTACGAGCAGTACTTC. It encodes CATSRGVEGYEQYF.

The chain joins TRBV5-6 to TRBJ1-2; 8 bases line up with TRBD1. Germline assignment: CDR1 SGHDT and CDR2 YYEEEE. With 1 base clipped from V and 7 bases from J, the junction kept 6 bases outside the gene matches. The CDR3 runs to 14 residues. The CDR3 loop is CASSLPSGGSGYTF. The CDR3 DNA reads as TGTGCCAGCAGCTTGCCTTCAGGGGGCTCTGGCTACACCTTC.

DNA of the CDR3: TGTGCCAGCAGCTTGGCCCTCACCGGGGAGCTGTTTTTT. Amino acids: CASSLALTGELFF. This rearrangement joins TRBV5-6 to TRBJ2-2; no firm D call. The CDR3 is 13 amino acids. Trimming removed 0 bases at V and 4 bases at J, with 4 bases between. Germline CDR1 reads SGHDT; CDR2 reads YYEEEE.

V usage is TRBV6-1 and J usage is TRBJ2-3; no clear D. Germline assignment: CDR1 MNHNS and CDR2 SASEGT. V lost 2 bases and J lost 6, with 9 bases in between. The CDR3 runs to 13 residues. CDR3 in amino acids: CASSEWAADTQYF. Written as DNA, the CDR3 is TGTGCCAGCAGTGAATGGGCAGCCGATACGCAGTATTTT.

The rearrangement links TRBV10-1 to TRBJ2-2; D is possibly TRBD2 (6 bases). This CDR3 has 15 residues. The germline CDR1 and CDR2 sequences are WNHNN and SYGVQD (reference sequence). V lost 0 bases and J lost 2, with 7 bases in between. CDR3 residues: CASSESGLNTGELFF. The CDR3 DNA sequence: TGCGCCAGCAGTGAGTCAGGACTAAACACCGGGGAGCTGTTTTTT.

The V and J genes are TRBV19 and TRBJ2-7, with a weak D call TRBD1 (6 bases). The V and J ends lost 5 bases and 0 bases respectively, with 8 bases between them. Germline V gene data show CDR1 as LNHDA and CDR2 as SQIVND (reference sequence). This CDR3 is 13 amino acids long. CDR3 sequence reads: CASSRDNSYEQYF. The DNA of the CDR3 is TGTGCCAGTAGTCGGGACAACTCCTACGAGCAGTACTTC.

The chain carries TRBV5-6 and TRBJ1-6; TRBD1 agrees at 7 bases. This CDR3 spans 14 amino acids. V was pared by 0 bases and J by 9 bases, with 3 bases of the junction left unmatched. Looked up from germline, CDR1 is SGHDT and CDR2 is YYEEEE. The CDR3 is CASSLGGGGSPLHF. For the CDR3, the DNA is TGTGCCAGCAGCTTGGGAGGGGGCGGTTCACCCCTCCACTTT.

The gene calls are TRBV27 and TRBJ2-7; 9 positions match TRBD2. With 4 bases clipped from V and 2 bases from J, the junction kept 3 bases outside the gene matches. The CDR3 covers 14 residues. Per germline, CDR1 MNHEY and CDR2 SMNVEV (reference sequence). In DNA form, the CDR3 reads TGTGCCAGCAGTTGGGCGGGAGGGCCCTACGAGCAGTACTTC. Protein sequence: CASSWAGGPYEQYF.

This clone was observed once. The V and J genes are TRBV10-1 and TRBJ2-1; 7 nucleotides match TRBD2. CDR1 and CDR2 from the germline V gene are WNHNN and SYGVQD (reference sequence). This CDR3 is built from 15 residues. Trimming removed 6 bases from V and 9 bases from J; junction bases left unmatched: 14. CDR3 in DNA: TGCGCCAGCAGCGGTCCCTCGGGAGGAACAGGTGAGCAGTTCTTC. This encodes CASSGPSGGTGEQFF.

As DNA, the CDR3 is TGTGCCAGCTCACCCGACAGTTCCTATGGCTACACCTTC. It encodes CASSPDSSYGYTF. This chain connects TRBV18 to TRBJ1-2; D may be TRBD1 (5 bases). The CDR3 spans 13 residues. CDR1 and CDR2 from the germline V gene are KGHSH and LQKENI. The germline V and J ends were trimmed by 3 bases and 4 bases, with 9 bases remaining between them.

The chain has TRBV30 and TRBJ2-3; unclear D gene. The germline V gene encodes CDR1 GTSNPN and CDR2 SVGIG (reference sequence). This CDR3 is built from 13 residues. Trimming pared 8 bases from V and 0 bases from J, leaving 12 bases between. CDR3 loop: CALNSESTDTQYF. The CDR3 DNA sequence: TGTGCCCTTAATTCGGAAAGCACAGATACGCAGTATTTT.

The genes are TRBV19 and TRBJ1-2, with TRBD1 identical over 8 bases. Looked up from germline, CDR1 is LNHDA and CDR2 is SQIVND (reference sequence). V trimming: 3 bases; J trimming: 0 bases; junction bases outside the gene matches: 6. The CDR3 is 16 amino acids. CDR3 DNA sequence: TGTGCCAGTAGTATCGAGACAGGGGCTTCTAACTATGGCTACACCTTC. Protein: CASSIETGASNYGYTF.

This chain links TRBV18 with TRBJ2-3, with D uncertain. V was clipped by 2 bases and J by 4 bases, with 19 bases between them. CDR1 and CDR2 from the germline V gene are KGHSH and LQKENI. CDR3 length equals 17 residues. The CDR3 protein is CASSPESEPSNADTQYF. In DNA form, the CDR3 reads TGTGCCAGCTCACCAGAGTCTGAGCCTTCGAATGCAGATACGCAGTATTTT. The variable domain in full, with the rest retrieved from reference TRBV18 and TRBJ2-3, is NAGVMQNPRHLVRRRGQEARLRCSPMKGHSHVYWYRQLPEEGLKFMVYLQKENIIDESGMPKERFSAEFPKEGPSILRIQQVVRGDSAAYFCASSPESEPSNADTQYFGPGTRLTVL.

In nucleotides, the CDR3 is TGTGCCAGCAATCCGGGACGCCTGAACACTGAAGCTTTCTTT. Residues: CASNPGRLNTEAFF. The gene calls are TRBV27 and TRBJ1-1; TRBD1 might be the D (5 bases). Germline loops: CDR1 MNHEY, CDR2 SMNVEV (reference sequence). Trimming pared 7 bases from V and 0 bases from J, leaving 12 bases between. The CDR3 has 14 residues.

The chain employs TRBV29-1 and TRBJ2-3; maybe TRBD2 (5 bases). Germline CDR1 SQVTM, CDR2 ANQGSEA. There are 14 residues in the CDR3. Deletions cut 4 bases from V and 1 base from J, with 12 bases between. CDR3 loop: CSVVGGLGTDTQYF. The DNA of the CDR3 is TGCAGCGTTGTAGGAGGACTCGGCACAGATACGCAGTATTTT.

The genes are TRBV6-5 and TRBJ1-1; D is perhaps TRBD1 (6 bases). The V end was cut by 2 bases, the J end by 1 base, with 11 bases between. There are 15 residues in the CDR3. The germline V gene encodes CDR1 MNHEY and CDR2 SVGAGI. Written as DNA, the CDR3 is TGTGCCAGCAGTTACACCCTGGGGGCGAACACTGAAGCTTTCTTT. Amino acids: CASSYTLGANTEAFF.

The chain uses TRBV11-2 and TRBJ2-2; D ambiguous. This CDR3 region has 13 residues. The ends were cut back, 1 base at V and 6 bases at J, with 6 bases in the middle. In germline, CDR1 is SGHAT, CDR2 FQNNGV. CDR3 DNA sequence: TGTGCCAGCAGCTTAGTTAAGGCCGGGGAGCTGTTTTTT. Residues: CASSLVKAGELFF.

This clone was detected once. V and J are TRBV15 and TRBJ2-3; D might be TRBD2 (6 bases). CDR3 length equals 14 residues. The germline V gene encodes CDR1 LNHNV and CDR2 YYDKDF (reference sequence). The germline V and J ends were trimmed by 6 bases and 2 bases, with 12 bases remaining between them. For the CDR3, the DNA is TGTGCCACCAGTGGCGCGGGAATCACAGATACGCAGTATTTT. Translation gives CATSGAGITDTQYF.

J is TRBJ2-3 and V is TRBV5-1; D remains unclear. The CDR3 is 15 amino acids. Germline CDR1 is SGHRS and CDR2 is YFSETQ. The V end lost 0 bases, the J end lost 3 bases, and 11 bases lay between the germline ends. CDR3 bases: TGCGCCAGCAGCTTGGAGCAGATGGAGACAGATACGCAGTATTTT. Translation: CASSLEQMETDTQYF.

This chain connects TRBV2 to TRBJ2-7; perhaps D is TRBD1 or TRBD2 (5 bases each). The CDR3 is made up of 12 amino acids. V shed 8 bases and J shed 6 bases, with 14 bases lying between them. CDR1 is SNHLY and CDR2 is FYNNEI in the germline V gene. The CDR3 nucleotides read TGTGCCAGCCGTTGGGCAGGGACCGAGCAGTACTTC. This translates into CASRWAGTEQYF.

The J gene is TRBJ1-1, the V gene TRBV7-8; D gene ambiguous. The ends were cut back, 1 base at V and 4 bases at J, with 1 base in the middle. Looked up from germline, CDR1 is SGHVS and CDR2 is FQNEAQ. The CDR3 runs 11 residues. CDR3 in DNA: TGTGCCAGCAGCTTAGGCACTGAAGCTTTCTTT. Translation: CASSLGTEAFF.

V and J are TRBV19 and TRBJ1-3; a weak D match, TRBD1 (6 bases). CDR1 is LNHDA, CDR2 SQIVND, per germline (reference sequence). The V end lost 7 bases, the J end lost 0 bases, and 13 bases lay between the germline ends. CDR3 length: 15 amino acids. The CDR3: CASILTGSSGNTIYF. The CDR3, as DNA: TGTGCCAGTATTCTAACAGGGAGCTCTGGAAACACCATATATTTT. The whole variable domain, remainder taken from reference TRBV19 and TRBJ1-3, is DGGITQSPKYLFRKEGQNVTLSCEQNLNHDAMYWYRQDPGQGLRLIYYSQIVNDFQKGDIAEGYSVSREKKESFPLTVTSAQKNPTAFYLCASILTGSSGNTIYFGEGSWLTVV.

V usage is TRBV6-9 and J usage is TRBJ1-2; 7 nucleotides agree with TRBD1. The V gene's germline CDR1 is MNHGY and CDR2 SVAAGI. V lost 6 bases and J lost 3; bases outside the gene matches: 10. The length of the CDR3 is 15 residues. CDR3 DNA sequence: TGTGCCAGCAGCCCCTGGGAAGGGGGCCACTATGGCTACACCTTC. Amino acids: CASSPWEGGHYGYTF.

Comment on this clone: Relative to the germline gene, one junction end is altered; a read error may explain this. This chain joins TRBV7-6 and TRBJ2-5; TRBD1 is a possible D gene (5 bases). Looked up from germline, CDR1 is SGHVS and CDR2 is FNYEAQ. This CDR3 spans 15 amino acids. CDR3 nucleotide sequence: TGTGCCAGCAGCTTAGCCTTTCAGGGAACGGAGATCCAGTACTTC. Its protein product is CASSLAFQGTEIQYF.

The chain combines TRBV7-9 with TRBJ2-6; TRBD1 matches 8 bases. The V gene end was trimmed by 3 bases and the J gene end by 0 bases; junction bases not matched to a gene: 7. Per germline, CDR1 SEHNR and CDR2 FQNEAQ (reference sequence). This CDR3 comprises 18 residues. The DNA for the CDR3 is TGTGCCAGCAGCTTCCGGACAGGGCTCCTCTCTGGGGCCAACGTCCTGACTTTC. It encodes CASSFRTGLLSGANVLTF.